A single sample is the source of the 21 T cell receptor beta chains below, sequenced in a study of blood T cells in healthy people across ages (dated by TCRdb to between 2015 and 2016). The library was built by means of 5' RACE. Sequencing was performed on an Illumina HiSeq 2500. A second PCR of about 7 to 12 cycles was run with a J-beta primer mix and a sample-barcoded 5' primer. The public reads were reprocessed in TCRdb via fastp at Q25 and MiXCR, keeping in-frame beta chains. One record per CDR3 amino acid sequence lists the most common genes and DNA. The sample contains about 930,000 distinct CDR3 sequences, approximately 32% of them found a single time. The ten top clones hold roughly 10% of the sample. These data are also associated with another study on T cells of mothers and their children.

Source material: blood. The source is a woman in her thirties or forties in good health.

This clonotype appeared a few times. This may arise from a read error, as a much more abundant clone is one base away. J is TRBJ1-2 and V is TRBV7-8; D unresolved. Germline CDR1 reads SGHVS; CDR2 reads FQNEAQ. The CDR3 runs to 15 residues. The CDR3 DNA is TGTGCCAGCAGCTCCCGAGAGGGTCTTCACTATGGCTGCACCTTC. It specifies CASSSREGLHYGCTF.

This clonotype was recorded at least ten times. The CDR3 DNA reads as TGCGCCAGCAGCCAGGACCGACAGGGCGTATACGAGCAGTACTTC. Translating it yields CASSQDRQGVYEQYF. The V gene is TRBV4-3, the J gene TRBJ2-7, with TRBD1 matching 7 bases. The CDR3 runs to 15 residues. V dropped 3 bases and J dropped 4; count of bases not matched to a gene: 9. CDR1 LGHNA and CDR2 YSLEER come from the germline V gene.

About this clonotype: A junction end diverges from the germline sequence, so it may reflect a read error. The chain employs TRBV7-8 and TRBJ1-1, with D tentatively TRBD1 (5 bases). CDR1 and CDR2 (germline): SGHVS, FQNEAQ. The CDR3 loop spans 14 amino acids. The CDR3 DNA sequence: TGTGCCACCAGCAGAGAAGGACAGAACACTGAAGCTTTCTTT. It yields the protein CATSREGQNTEAFF.

This clonotype was picked up a small number of times. The chain has TRBV27 and TRBJ1-5; weak D call: TRBD1 (6 bases). The CDR3 loop spans 14 amino acids. Per germline, CDR1 MNHEY and CDR2 SMNVEV (reference sequence). Trimming took off 5 bases at V and 5 bases at J, with 13 bases between the two ends. Written as DNA, the CDR3 is TGTGCCAGCAGTCCGTACAGGGCTGATCAGCCCCAGCATTTT. It translates to CASSPYRADQPQHF.

Turning to this clonotype: At one end the junction does not follow the germline gene, possibly because of a read error. The chain uses TRBV5-1 and TRBJ2-5, with D possibly being TRBD2 (6 bases). The CDR3 has 15 amino acids. The germline V gene encodes CDR1 SGHRS and CDR2 YFSETQ. The CDR3 reads CASSLGGLPEEAQYF. The DNA of the CDR3 is TGTGCCAGCAGCTTGGGCGGACTACCCGAAGAGGCCCAGTACTTC.

V usage is TRBV28 and J usage is TRBJ2-3, with 8 bases lining up with TRBD2. Per germline, CDR1 MDHEN and CDR2 SYDVKM. V lost 8 bases to trimming and J lost 5 bases; unmatched junction nucleotides: 12. The CDR3 covers 15 residues. The CDR3 spells CASGQGTSNGDTQYF. CDR3 in DNA: TGTGCCAGCGGCCAAGGGACTAGTAATGGAGATACGCAGTATTTT.

In regard to this clonotype: The junction departs from germline at one end; a sequencing error may be responsible. This rearrangement joins TRBV29-1 to TRBJ1-1; no firm D call. CDR1 SQVTM and CDR2 ANQGSEA come from the germline V gene. CDR3 length: 15 residues. CDR3 loop: CSVVFTAQLNTGAFF. The CDR3 DNA reads as TGCAGCGTTGTGTTCACGGCCCAGCTGAACACTGGAGCTTTCTTT.

This clonotype was counted many times. The rearrangement links TRBV20-1 to TRBJ2-7, with D perhaps being TRBD1 or TRBD2 (5 bases each). The CDR3 runs 13 residues. Deletions cut 5 bases from V and 5 bases from J, with 16 bases between. CDR1 and CDR2 from the germline V gene are DFQATT and SNEGSKA (reference sequence). The CDR3 region has the DNA TGCAGTGCTGGGGGAGTTAGGACCCACGAGCAGTACTTC. As protein: CSAGGVRTHEQYF.

This clonotype was recorded many times. The chain uses TRBV7-2 and TRBJ2-7, with D perhaps TRBD1 (6 bases). This CDR3 is 15 amino acids long. CDR1 SGHTA and CDR2 FQGNSA come from the germline V gene. V lost 5 bases, J lost 9 bases, and 23 bases lay in between. CDR3 protein: CASSQTLLDRNGQYF. The CDR3 bases are TGTGCCAGCAGCCAGACTCTCCTCGACAGGAACGGGCAGTACTTC.

This clonotype has more than one count but fewer than ten. This rearrangement joins TRBV20-1 to TRBJ2-3; tentatively, D is TRBD1 (6 bases). CDR3 length equals 12 residues. CDR1 is DFQATT, CDR2 SNEGSKA, per germline (reference sequence). Trimming cost V 4 bases and J 5 bases, with 10 bases left between them. CDR3 nucleotides: TGCAGTGCTATAACAGGGAGAGATACGCAGTATTTT. The encoded protein is CSAITGRDTQYF.

In this sample, this clonotype turned up many times. The genes are TRBV11-2 and TRBJ2-1; D unresolved. Deletions cut 5 bases from V and 0 bases from J, with 14 bases between. This CDR3 is built from 16 residues. Germline loops: CDR1 SGHAT, CDR2 FQNNGV. Here the CDR3 reads CASSQLGRSSYNEQFF. DNA of the CDR3: TGTGCCAGCAGCCAGCTGGGCAGGAGCTCCTACAATGAGCAGTTCTTC.

Only one count was recorded for this clonotype. It may be a read error: a sequence one base away is much more abundant. The chain links TRBV12-3 or TRBV12-4 to TRBJ1-2; TRBD1 aligns across 7 bases. The V gene end was trimmed by 5 bases and the J gene end by 8 bases; junction bases not matched to a gene: 11. The CDR3 loop spans 14 amino acids. CDR3 bases: TGTGCCAGCAGTCTCCAGGGGGGGGGATCGGGCTACACCTTC. It codes for CASSLQGGGSGYTF.

The chain uses TRBV7-2 and TRBJ2-2; no clear D. The CDR3 runs 14 residues. Trimming left V 1 base short and J 3 bases short, with 6 bases between. CDR1 SGHTA and CDR2 FQGNSA come from the germline V gene. This CDR3 is CASSLDRDTGELFF. The CDR3 DNA reads as TGTGCCAGCAGCTTAGACAGAGACACCGGGGAGCTGTTTTTT.

This clonotype was seen a handful of times. The chain has TRBV20-1 and TRBJ2-5; D tentatively fits TRBD1 or TRBD2 (5 bases each). CDR1 DFQATT and CDR2 SNEGSKA come from the germline V gene (reference sequence). The CDR3 is 14 residues long. V gave up 4 bases and J gave up 1 base, with 13 bases separating them. CDR3 nucleotides: TGCAGTGCTACCGTCCCGGGGACCCAAGAGACCCAGTACTTC. This codes for CSATVPGTQETQYF.

This clonotype was seen many times. The V gene is TRBV20-1, the J gene TRBJ1-4; D is undetermined. Trimming took 4 bases from V and 3 from J, leaving 9 bases between them. Germline CDR1 is DFQATT and CDR2 is SNEGSKA (reference sequence). CDR3 length: 13 amino acids. The CDR3 spells CSAKNPSNEKLFF. The CDR3 coding sequence is TGCAGTGCTAAGAATCCCTCTAATGAAAAACTGTTTTTT.

This clonotype was recorded many times. The chain recombines TRBV5-1 with TRBJ2-4; 8 bases are shared with TRBD1. CDR3 length equals 13 residues. The trim removed 4 bases at V and 13 bases at J, leaving 10 bases unmatched. The germline V gene encodes CDR1 SGHRS and CDR2 YFSETQ. CDR3 loop: CASSAGQGGQQYF. Written as DNA, the CDR3 is TGCGCCAGCAGCGCTGGACAGGGCGGACAGCAGTACTTC.

This clonotype has more than one count but fewer than ten. The rearrangement joins TRBV3-1 to TRBJ2-7; maybe TRBD2 (7 bases). The CDR3 has 16 residues. Trimming left V 1 base short and J 7 bases short, with 20 bases between. Per germline, CDR1 LGHDT and CDR2 YNNKEL (reference sequence). The CDR3 is CASSQVGGALRNEQYF. The CDR3 coding sequence is TGTGCCAGCAGCCAAGTTGGGGGGGCTTTACGAAATGAGCAGTACTTC.

This clonotype was seen ten or more times. One end of the junction varies from germline; a read error may be responsible. The chain is built from TRBV12-3 or TRBV12-4 and TRBJ2-1, with D unclear. The CDR3 runs to 12 residues. The CDR3 DNA sequence: TGTGCCAGCAGCTTAGAGTACAATGAGCAGTTCTTC. Translating it yields CASSLEYNEQFF.

This chain joins TRBV13 and TRBJ2-7; D assignment may be TRBD1 or TRBD2 (5 bases each). This CDR3 has 17 amino acids. V was cut by 5 bases and J by 2 bases, with 22 bases left in between. CDR1 and CDR2 (germline): PRHDT, FYEKMQ (reference sequence). CDR3: CASSPNGGRMYPYEQYF. The CDR3 bases are TGTGCCAGCAGCCCCAATGGGGGTAGAATGTACCCCTACGAGCAGTACTTC.

This clonotype came up many times. The chain combines TRBV28 with TRBJ2-5; no firm D call. This CDR3 has 15 residues. Germline lookup yields CDR1 MDHEN and CDR2 SYDVKM. Trimming cost V 4 bases and J 0 bases, with 12 bases left between them. CDR3 loop: CASSSPHRNQETQYF. In DNA form, the CDR3 reads TGTGCCAGCAGTTCTCCTCATCGGAACCAAGAGACCCAGTACTTC.

V is TRBV20-1 and J is TRBJ1-4; 8 bases agree with TRBD1. CDR3 length equals 14 residues. The ends lost 3 bases at V and 2 bases at J; junction bases unmatched: 2. The germline CDR1 and CDR2 sequences are DFQATT and SNEGSKA (reference sequence). This CDR3 reads CSASAGGTNEKLFF. Written as DNA, the CDR3 is TGCAGTGCTAGTGCAGGGGGCACTAATGAAAAACTGTTTTTT.